Listed below are T cell receptor beta chains from one sample, sequenced in a study of preoperative IRX-2 immunotherapy in early breast cancer. TCRdb's copy holds only in-frame clones and misses some; the assay was immunoSEQ multiplex PCR. The data contain around 25,000 clones, approximately 80% of them seen just once; the ten biggest clones take up around 2.2%. This specimen was lymph node tissue, taken before IRX-2 immunotherapy. These receptors were obtained from a human donor with breast cancer. The CDR3 runs from the conserved cysteine through the conserved F or W. The D gene is left open where the match is weak. Some rows mark clone size as missing; the rest say once, few, many or name a class of expanded clone.

-	TRBV6-8	TRBJ2-5	-	TGTGCCAGCAGTTACGGGGGGACGGGGAGAGAGACCCAGTACTTC	CASSYGGTGRETQYF
TRBD1	TRBV18	TRBJ1-1	-	TGTGCCAGCTCACCACCCCCGACAGGGCGGGCTGAAGCTTTCTTT	CASSPPPTGRAEAFF
-	TRBV11-3	TRBJ1-2	once	TGTGCCAGCAGCCCTGACAGAGCTAACTATGGCTACACCTTC	CASSPDRANYGYTF
-	TRBV15	TRBJ1-2	few	TGTGCCACCAGCAGAGATGCTCAGGGGACTCATGGCTACACCTTC	CATSRDAQGTHGYTF
-	TRBV6-8	TRBJ2-7	few	TGTGCCAGCAGTGCTTTAAGGGGCACTGAATCCCTATACGAGCAGTACTTC	CASSALRGTESLYEQYF
-	TRBV5-1	TRBJ2-7	-	TGCGCCAGCAGCGTCGGGGGATCCCTTTCCTACGAGCAGTACTTC	CASSVGGSLSYEQYF
-	TRBV11-3	TRBJ2-3	few	TGTGCCAGCAGCTTGCCTCACCGCACAGATACGCAGTATTTT	CASSLPHRTDTQYF
TRBD1	TRBV19	TRBJ2-7	-	TGTGCCAGTAGTCTCGGACAGGGGGCACCCGAGCAGTACTTC	CASSLGQGAPEQYF
-	TRBV28	TRBJ2-1	-	TGTGCCAGCAGTTTATTCCCCCAGGGATACAATGAGCAGTTCTTC	CASSLFPQGYNEQFF
-	TRBV11-3	TRBJ1-6	-	TGTGCCAGCAGCTTCGAACGGCCCTATAATTCACCCCTCCACTTT	CASSFERPYNSPLHF
-	TRBV5-1	TRBJ1-3	-	TGCGCCAGCAGCTACGGGCCTGCATTCTCTGGAAACACCATATATTTT	CASSYGPAFSGNTIYF